This T cell receptor beta chain stems from a study of identical twins. Findings of the study overall: Excess twin sharing in beta out-of-frame sequences was weaker. It was possible that invariant MAIT and iNKT cells partly confounded the zero-insertion analyses.

The CDR3 runs to 13 residues. Trimming took 4 bases from V and 1 from J; bases not matched to a gene: 3. CDR1 is SQVTM and CDR2 is ANQGSEA in the germline V gene. MiXCR, applied by TCRdb to the 5' RACE reads, yields one record per CDR3 protein. The table has 250,000 to 300,000 distinct CDR3 sequences, about 8.5% seen once. This clonotype showed up many times. As yet, its antigen is unknown. This sample also belongs to another study, concerning yellow fever vaccine responses in identical twins.

The TCR originated in a young woman in good health. Sequencing input: CD8+ T cells sorted from blood. The chain links TRBV29-1 to TRBJ1-1, with 7 bases that match TRBD1. This chain's CDR3 is CSVVPGGNTEAFF. In DNA, the CDR3 is TGCAGCGTTGTGCCAGGGGGGAACACTGAAGCTTTCTTT.